Here is one TCR beta chain with its context. Its cognate antigen is unknown. This sample was taken from a study of STAT3 mutations in large granular lymphocyte leukemia. Whole-study results and caveats: In some patients, a small highly pathogenic clone possibly went undetected. Treatment regimens differed across patients between samplings. At least one immunodominant TCR beta clonotype appeared in every T-cell large granular lymphocyte leukemia patient. After therapy, 6 of 18 patients switched clonotypes, all new clones STAT3 wild type.

The assay was immunoSEQ multiplex PCR, and TCRdb's table has in-frame clones only and misses some. The sample holds about 6,600 clones, less than 75% seen once. The clonotype comes from a boy aged 5-17 years with T-cell large granular lymphocyte leukemia. Some clones in this sample may be carry-over from other donors' samples. Source material: peripheral blood mononuclear cells.

The CDR3: CASSSTVLAHTDTQYF. The CDR3 DNA reads as TGCGCCAGCAGCTCCACGGTCCTAGCGCACACAGATACGCAGTATTTT. This rearrangement joins TRBV5-1 to TRBJ2-3; possible D gene TRBD2, 6 bases. This CDR3 spans 16 amino acids. Trimming removed 3 bases at V and 2 bases at J, with 16 bases between. In germline, CDR1 is SGHRS, CDR2 YFSETQ.